This note documents a single T cell receptor beta chain sequence. To make TCR beta libraries, researchers used iRepertoire HTBI primers and Arm-PCR of CDR3 regions. Each CDR3 protein is one row after TCRdb ran MiXCR on the multiplex PCR reads. The sample includes 450,000 to 700,000 distinct CDR3 sequences, around an eighth seen only once; the top ten take roughly a tenth. The V end was cut by 5 bases, the J end by 3 bases, with 20 bases between. The length of the CDR3 is 16 residues. Germline V gives CDR1 SGHRS, CDR2 YFSETQ. This entry comes from a study of regulatory T cells in long-lasting Graves disease. The time point here: newly diagnosed GD, antithyroid drugs for less than 3 months. Generation of the TCR library employed RNA extracted from PBMCs. These data were also filed under a second study, of T cells in Graves' hyperthyroidism and ophthalmopathy. That work states: Among the patients, aged 18 to 65, hyperthyroidism was newly diagnosed and had lasted under 2 months. Each diagnosis was grounded in clinical symptoms, serum thyroxine and TRAb, thyroid ultrasound, and orbital computed tomography. HTBI primers were used for first-round RT-PCR of the TCR CDR3.

This material consisted of peripheral blood mononuclear cells (PBMCs), taken at new diagnosis, from a patient treated with antithyroid drugs. The origin of this receptor is a man between 25 and 39 years old with Graves disease. The chain employs TRBV5-1 and TRBJ1-2; maybe TRBD1 (6 bases). CDR3 nucleotides: TGCGCCAGCAGACCCCTCCCGGACAGCCTTTACTATGGCTACACCTTC. It encodes CASRPLPDSLYYGYTF.